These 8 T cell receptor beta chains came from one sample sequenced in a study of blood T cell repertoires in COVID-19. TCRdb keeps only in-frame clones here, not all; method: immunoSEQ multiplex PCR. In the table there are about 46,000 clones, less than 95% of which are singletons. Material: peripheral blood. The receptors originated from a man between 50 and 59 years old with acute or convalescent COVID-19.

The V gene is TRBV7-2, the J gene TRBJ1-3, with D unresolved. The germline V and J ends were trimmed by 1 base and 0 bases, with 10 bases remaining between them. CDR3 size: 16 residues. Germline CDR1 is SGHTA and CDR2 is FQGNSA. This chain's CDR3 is CASSLGSAGSGNTIYF. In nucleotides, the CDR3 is TGTGCCAGCAGCTTAGGGTCCGCGGGCTCTGGAAACACCATATATTTT.

CDR3: CASHGQGRSGELFF. The CDR3 DNA reads TGTGCCAGCCATGGGCAGGGTCGTTCCGGGGAGCTGTTTTTT. V is TRBV2 and J is TRBJ2-2, with TRBD1 as a possible D gene (5 bases). Trimming stripped 8 bases from V and 6 bases from J, with 16 bases between. The CDR3 consists of 14 residues. Germline V lookup: CDR1 SNHLY, CDR2 FYNNEI. Looking up the rest from reference TRBV2 and TRBJ2-2 gives the full variable domain: EPEVTQTPSHQVTQMGQEVILRCVPISNHLYFYWYRQILGQKVEFLVSFYNNEISEKSEIFDDQFSVERPDGSNFTLKIRSTKLEDSAMYFCASHGQGRSGELFFGEGSRLTVL.

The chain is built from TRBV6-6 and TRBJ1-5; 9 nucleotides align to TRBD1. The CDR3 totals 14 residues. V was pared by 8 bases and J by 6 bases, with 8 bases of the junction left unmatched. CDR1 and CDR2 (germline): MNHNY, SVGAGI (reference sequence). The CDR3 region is CASGRTGVGQPQHF. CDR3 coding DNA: TGTGCCAGCGGTAGGACAGGGGTAGGTCAGCCCCAGCATTTT.

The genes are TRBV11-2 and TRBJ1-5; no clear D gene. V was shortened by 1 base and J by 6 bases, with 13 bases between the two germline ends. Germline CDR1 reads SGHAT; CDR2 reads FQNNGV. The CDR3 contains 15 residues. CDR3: CASSLVAGNGQPQHF. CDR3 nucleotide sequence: TGTGCCAGCAGCTTAGTAGCGGGGAACGGTCAGCCCCAGCATTTT.

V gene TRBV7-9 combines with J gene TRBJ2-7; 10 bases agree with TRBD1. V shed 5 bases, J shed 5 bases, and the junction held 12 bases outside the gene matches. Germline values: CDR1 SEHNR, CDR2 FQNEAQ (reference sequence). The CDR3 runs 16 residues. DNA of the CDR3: TGTGCCAGCAGCAAACTCGGGACAGGGGTGTTCCACGAGCAGTACTTC. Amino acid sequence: CASSKLGTGVFHEQYF.

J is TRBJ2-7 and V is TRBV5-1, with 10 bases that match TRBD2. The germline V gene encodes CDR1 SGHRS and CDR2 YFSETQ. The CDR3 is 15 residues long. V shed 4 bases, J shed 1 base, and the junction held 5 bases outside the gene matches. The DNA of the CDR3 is TGCGCCAGCAGCGGCCGACTAGCGGGTTCCTACGAGCAGTACTTC. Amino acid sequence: CASSGRLAGSYEQYF. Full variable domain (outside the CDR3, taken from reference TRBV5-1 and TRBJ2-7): KAGVTQTPRYLIKTRGQQVTLSCSPISGHRSVSWYQQTPGQGLQFLFEYFSETQRNKGNFPGRFSGRQFSNSRSEMNVSTLELGDSALYLCASSGRLAGSYEQYFGPGTRLTVT.

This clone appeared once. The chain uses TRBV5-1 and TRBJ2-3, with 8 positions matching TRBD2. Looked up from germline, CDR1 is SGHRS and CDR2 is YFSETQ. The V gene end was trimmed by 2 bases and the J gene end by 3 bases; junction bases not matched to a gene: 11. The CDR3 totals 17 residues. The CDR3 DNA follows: TGCGCCAGCAGCTTAAGCCTCAGCGGGGGAAGTACAGATACGCAGTATTTT. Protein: CASSLSLSGGSTDTQYF.

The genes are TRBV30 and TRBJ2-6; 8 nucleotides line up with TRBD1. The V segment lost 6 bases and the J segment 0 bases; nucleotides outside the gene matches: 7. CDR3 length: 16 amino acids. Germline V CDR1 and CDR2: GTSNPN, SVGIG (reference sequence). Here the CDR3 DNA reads TGTGCCTGTCGGGACAGGCTCCACTCTGGGGCCAACGTCCTGACTTTC. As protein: CACRDRLHSGANVLTF. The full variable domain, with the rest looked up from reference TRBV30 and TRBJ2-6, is SQTIHQWPATLVQPVGSPLSLECTVEGTSNPNLYWYRQAAGRGLQLLFYSVGIGQISSEVPQNLSASRPQDRQFILSSKKLLLSDSGFYLCACRDRLHSGANVLTFGAGSRLTVL.